These T cell receptor beta chains were read from a single sample in a study of HIV-infected children after antiretroviral therapy interruption. TCRdb re-called the 3' RACE reads through MiXCR, storing one row per CDR3 protein. Of 90,000 or so distinct CDR3 sequences in the sample, about 7.2% are singletons; the top ten hold 0.85% to 1.2%. This material consisted of CD45RA+ CD4+ T cells from PBMCs, pooled from several time points, taken from a donor given antiretroviral therapy, either interrupted or continuous. The receptors come from a pool of human donors with HIV. Each CDR3 is given with its conserved first and last residue. A D gene is named only where the DNA matches it firmly. Expanded clones are given a class, and other clones once, few, many or no size at all.

>TRBV20-1|TRBD2|TRBJ2-3|many
TGCAGTGCTAGAAGCCAGCGGGGGCTCTACACAGATACGCAGTATTTT
CSARSQRGLYTDTQYF
>TRBV20-1|TRBD2|TRBJ2-1|many
TGCAGTGCACCGAACCTAGCGGGGGGATATGAGCAGTTCTTC
CSAPNLAGGYEQFF
>TRBV11-2|NA|TRBJ2-7|NA
TGTGCCAGCAGCCGGTCCCGAAGGCCCTACGAGCAGTACTTC
CASSRSRRPYEQYF
>TRBV5-1|NA|TRBJ2-1|many
TGCGCCAGCAGCTTGGGCGGGACCGACTCAGTCTATGAGCAGTTCTTC
CASSLGGTDSVYEQFF
>TRBV7-9|NA|TRBJ2-7|many
TGTGCCAGCACCCAGGGGTACGAGCAGTACTTC
CASTQGYEQYF
>TRBV2|NA|TRBJ1-5|few
TGTGCCAGCAGTCGAGTCAGGGTCAGCAATCAGCCCCAGCATTTT
CASSRVRVSNQPQHF
>TRBV5-6|NA|TRBJ2-6|NA
TGTGCCAGCAGCTTGGGGGCAGCTGAGGCCAACGTCCTGACTTTC
CASSLGAAEANVLTF
>TRBV12-3/TRBV12-4|TRBD2|TRBJ2-1|many
TGTGCCAGCGGACTAGCTTCTGAGCAGTTCTTC
CASGLASEQFF
>TRBV20-1|NA|TRBJ2-7|many
TGCAGTGCTGGGGCCGGGACAATATCCTCCTACGAGCAGTACTTC
CSAGAGTISSYEQYF
>TRBV19|NA|TRBJ1-1|NA
TGTGCCAGTAGTATACGGGGACCCCCCATGAACACTGAAGCTTTCTTT
CASSIRGPPMNTEAFF
>TRBV4-2|TRBD2|TRBJ2-3|many
TGTGCCAGCAGCCAAGTATCACTAGCGGTGGTCACAGATACGCAGTATTTT
CASSQVSLAVVTDTQYF
>TRBV5-1|NA|TRBJ2-4|many
TGCGCCAGCAGTCTCCAGGACGGAAACATTCAGTACTTC
CASSLQDGNIQYF
>TRBV12-3/TRBV12-4|NA|TRBJ1-5|few
TGTGCCAGCAGTTCAAGAGGGGACCAGCCCCAGCATTTT
CASSSRGDQPQHF
>TRBV5-1|TRBD1|TRBJ1-1|many
TGCGCCAGCAGCTTGGGACAGGGAATTTCTGAAGCTTTCTTT
CASSLGQGISEAFF
>TRBV2|TRBD1|TRBJ2-1|NA
TGTGCCAGCAGTGAAGAAACAGGGGATGAGCAGTTCTTC
CASSEETGDEQFF
>TRBV5-1|NA|TRBJ2-7|many
TGCGCCAGCAAAGAGGACCCAACCTACGAGCAGTACTTC
CASKEDPTYEQYF
>TRBV18|NA|TRBJ2-5|few
TGTGCCAGCTCACCCCATAAAGAGACCCAGTACTTC
CASSPHKETQYF
>TRBV27|NA|TRBJ1-2|many
TGTGCCAGCAGTCCTCTAGCTAACTATGGCTACACCTTC
CASSPLANYGYTF
>TRBV11-2|NA|TRBJ2-1|NA
TGTGCCAGCAGCCGCCTCGTAGGGGGGACCGGTGAGCAGTTCTTC
CASSRLVGGTGEQFF
>TRBV7-9|NA|TRBJ1-1|many
TGTGCCAGCAGCTTAACCCCAGAGGAGAACACTGAAGCTTTCTTT
CASSLTPEENTEAFF
>TRBV19|NA|TRBJ2-2|many
TGTGCCAGTAGTGCGAGCGGGGAGCTGTTTTTT
CASSASGELFF
>TRBV4-2|TRBD1|TRBJ1-2|many
TGTGCCAGCAGCCAATTTCTTGCAGGGGGCGATAGCCTCCATGGCTACACCTTC
CASSQFLAGGDSLHGYTF
>TRBV7-2|NA|TRBJ1-2|many
TGTGCCAGCAGCTTATCAGGGTTAGGCTATGGCTACACCTTC
CASSLSGLGYGYTF
>TRBV12-3/TRBV12-4|NA|TRBJ2-1|many
TGTGCAAGCAGCTTCCAGGGCTATGCTGAGCAGTTCTTC
CASSFQGYAEQFF
>TRBV10-3|NA|TRBJ1-3|many
TGTGCCATCAGCGAGCAGGGAAACACCATATATTTT
CAISEQGNTIYF
>TRBV20-1|NA|TRBJ1-1|many
TGCAGTGCTAGCGTAGAGGACACTGAAGCTTTCTTT
CSASVEDTEAFF
>TRBV19|NA|TRBJ2-3|many
TGTGCCAGTACCCTCAGGGCAGGGTCTACGCAGTATTTT
CASTLRAGSTQYF
>TRBV6-2/TRBV6-3|TRBD1|TRBJ1-1|NA
TGTGCCAGCAGTTACTCCTCCGGGACAGCGAACACTGAAGCTTTCTTT
CASSYSSGTANTEAFF
>TRBV12-3/TRBV12-4|TRBD1|TRBJ2-7|many
TGTGCCAGCAGTTGGGGGACAGAGTACGAGCAGTACTTC
CASSWGTEYEQYF
>TRBV27|NA|TRBJ1-1|few
TGTGCCAGTCTAGGGGGGGCCCGGCACACTGAAGCTTTCTTT
CASLGGARHTEAFF
>TRBV19|TRBD1|TRBJ2-3|many
TGTGCCAGTAGCCCGGACAGGGGAGATACGCAGTATTTT
CASSPDRGDTQYF
>TRBV18|NA|TRBJ2-7|many
TGTGCCAGCTCCCGGCGAGAGGGCTACTACGAGCAGTACTTC
CASSRREGYYEQYF
>TRBV3-1|TRBD2|TRBJ2-3|many
TGTGCCAGCAGCCAACAGGCGGGGGGCTCAGATACGCAGTATTTT
CASSQQAGGSDTQYF
>TRBV5-1|NA|TRBJ1-4|NA
TGCGCCAGCAGCTTAACATCCCAGCGGGAAAAACTGTTTTTT
CASSLTSQREKLFF
>TRBV4-1|NA|TRBJ1-1|many
TGCGCCAGCAGCCAATTGCAGATGAACACTGAAGCTTTCTTT
CASSQLQMNTEAFF
>TRBV4-2|NA|TRBJ2-7|many
TGTGCCAGCAGCCAAGAAGCCAGCACCTACGAGCAGTACTTC
CASSQEASTYEQYF
>TRBV7-3|NA|TRBJ2-3|many
TGTGCCAGCAGCTTAGGAAACCCCCAAGATACGCAGTATTTT
CASSLGNPQDTQYF
>TRBV29-1|TRBD1|TRBJ2-7|NA
TGCAGCGTTTCCTTCCACAGGGGTTTGGACGAGCAGTACTTC
CSVSFHRGLDEQYF